The next 23 T cell receptor beta chains were all read from a single sample in a study of OX40 agonist ivuxolimab in advanced cancers. Library method: the immunoSEQ multiplex PCR assay. Held by TCRdb, this immuneACCESS table contains in-frame sequences only and omits some clones. Under half of the omission traces to an unresolved V gene where checked; the cause of the rest is unknown. For this sample the table gives roughly 27,000 clones, of which about 85% were detected only once. The ten largest clones capture 45% to 60% of the sample. This material consisted of CD4+ or CD8+ T cells sorted from blood, taken in a trial of the OX40 agonist ivuxolimab. The receptors shown here come from an adult with an advanced solid tumor such as melanoma, head and neck, liver or kidney cancer.

This clone came up a few times. The chain is built from TRBV2 and TRBJ1-2; 7 bases map to TRBD1. Germline CDR1 reads SNHLY; CDR2 reads FYNNEI. J lost 0 bases, V lost 6 bases, and 16 bases had no gene match. There are 18 residues in the CDR3. DNA of the CDR3: TGTGCCAGCAGGCCCGGGACAGACGGAAAAGAGACTAACTATGGCTACACCTTC. It translates to CASRPGTDGKETNYGYTF.

The chain joins TRBV29-1 to TRBJ2-7; D not certain. Germline V CDR1 and CDR2: SQVTM, ANQGSEA. The ends were cut back, 2 bases at V and 0 bases at J, with 14 bases in the middle. The CDR3 is 15 amino acids. The CDR3 bases are TGCAGCGTTGAACCGATGGACCGCAGCTCCTACGAGCAGTACTTC. Translating it yields CSVEPMDRSSYEQYF.

Of note for this clone: The same CDR3 also results from other DNA sequences found in this sample. The genes are TRBV27 and TRBJ1-1; D call uncertain. Trimming shortened V by 3 bases and J by 6 bases, and 17 bases separated the two germline ends. The germline gives CDR1 MNHEY, CDR2 SMNVEV (reference sequence). This CDR3 region has 15 residues. CDR3 loop: CASSLVPGRGAEAFF. In DNA, the CDR3 is TGTGCCAGCAGTTTGGTCCCGGGTCGAGGAGCTGAAGCTTTCTTT.

A single count supports this clone. V and J are TRBV7-9 and TRBJ2-7; either TRBD1 or TRBD2 may supply D (5 bases each). This CDR3 is 16 amino acids long. Germline V gene lookup returns CDR1 SEHNR and CDR2 FQNEAQ (reference sequence). Trimming cost V 4 bases and J 2 bases, with 18 bases left between them. CDR3: CASSSQVGAPAYEQYF. The CDR3 DNA sequence: TGTGCCAGCAGCTCACAGGTCGGGGCCCCAGCCTACGAGCAGTACTTC.

The V call is TRBV28, the J call TRBJ2-7; 8 positions agree with TRBD1. The germline CDR1 and CDR2 sequences are MDHEN and SYDVKM. CDR3 length: 19 amino acids. Unmatched junction bases numbered 20, after V lost 5 bases and J lost 2 bases. This CDR3 is CASSAPAGMGQVSPYEQYF. The CDR3 DNA reads TGTGCCAGCAGTGCCCCCGCCGGGATGGGACAGGTCAGTCCCTACGAGCAGTACTTC.

The rearrangement joins TRBV7-8 to TRBJ1-5, with 8 bases identical to TRBD1. The CDR3 loop spans 16 amino acids. Germline-derived CDR1 and CDR2 are SGHVS and FQNEAQ. With V trimmed by 1 base and J by 11 bases, 13 bases remained unmatched. This CDR3 is CASSLDRTGTFQSQHF. The DNA for the CDR3 is TGTGCCAGCAGCTTAGATCGGACAGGGACTTTCCAGTCCCAGCATTTT.

The chain recombines TRBV6-5 with TRBJ2-3, with no clear D. Germline CDR1 and CDR2: MNHEY and SVGAGI. Trimming took off 8 bases at V and 4 bases at J, with 16 bases between the two ends. The CDR3 covers 14 residues. In DNA form, the CDR3 reads TGTGCCAGCTCCTACGGCAATAGGGCAGATACGCAGTATTTT. Its translation is CASSYGNRADTQYF.

The V and J genes are TRBV4-1 and TRBJ2-5, with D possibly being TRBD2 (6 bases). This CDR3 is built from 13 residues. The ends were cut back, 4 bases at V and 9 bases at J, with 15 bases in the middle. Germline V lookup: CDR1 MGHRA, CDR2 YSYEKL. For the CDR3, the DNA is TGCGCCAGCAGCCCCGGGACTGAGCCAGCCCAGTACTTC. Its protein product is CASSPGTEPAQYF.

The chain has TRBV13 and TRBJ2-7, with D maybe TRBD1 (6 bases). CDR1 is PRHDT, CDR2 FYEKMQ, per germline (reference sequence). This CDR3 spans 16 amino acids. V lost 6 bases and J lost 2, with 20 bases in between. CDR3 residues: CASSFSRDIATYEQYF. Written as DNA, the CDR3 is TGTGCCAGCAGTTTTAGCCGGGACATCGCAACCTACGAGCAGTACTTC. The variable domain in full, with the rest retrieved from reference TRBV13 and TRBJ2-7, is AAGVIQSPRHLIKEKRETATLKCYPIPRHDTVYWYQQGPGQDPQFLISFYEKMQSDKGSIPDRFSAQQFSDYHSELNMSSLELGDSALYFCASSFSRDIATYEQYFGPGTRLTVT.

V gene TRBV13 combines with J gene TRBJ1-1; D remains unclear. Germline assignment: CDR1 PRHDT and CDR2 FYEKMQ (reference sequence). V was clipped by 5 bases and J by 1 base, with 11 bases between them. This CDR3 has 14 residues. Here the CDR3 reads CASSLTLGNTEAFF. CDR3 nucleotides: TGTGCCAGCAGCCTAACCTTGGGGAACACTGAAGCTTTCTTT.

As concerns this clone: Compared with germline, one end of the junction differs, possibly owing to a read error. The chain uses TRBV28 and TRBJ2-5; TRBD2 matches 15 bases. Germline V gives CDR1 MDHEN, CDR2 SYDVKM. This CDR3 spans 17 amino acids. The CDR3 DNA follows: TGTACCAGCAGTTTGTGGACTAGCGGGGGGGCGGTGGAGACCCAGTACTTC. Translating it yields CTSSLWTSGGAVETQYF.

The J gene is TRBJ2-3, the V gene TRBV7-3; TRBD2 might be the D (6 bases). The V gene lost 0 bases and the J gene lost 5 bases, with 9 bases spanning the gap. The CDR3 sequence is 14 residues long. The germline CDR1 and CDR2 sequences are SGHTA and FQGTGA. The CDR3 DNA reads TGTGCCAGCAGCTTAACGGGGGGTGGAGATACGCAGTATTTT. This gives the protein CASSLTGGGDTQYF.

This clone was observed a few times. V usage is TRBV9 and J usage is TRBJ2-1; 7 bases fit TRBD1. Germline CDR1 reads SGDLS; CDR2 reads YYNGEE. The CDR3 has 14 amino acids. The V segment lost 3 bases and the J segment 2 bases; nucleotides outside the gene matches: 2. The CDR3 DNA is TGTGCCAGCAGCGCCGGGACAGCCTACAATGAGCAGTTCTTC. It codes for CASSAGTAYNEQFF.

The V call is TRBV19, the J call TRBJ2-6, with unresolved D. Trimming removed 5 bases from V and 0 bases from J, with 8 bases in between. Germline CDR1 and CDR2: LNHDA and SQIVND (reference sequence). CDR3 length: 15 residues. The CDR3 sequence: CASSFGVSGANVLTF. In nucleotides, the CDR3 is TGTGCCAGTAGTTTTGGGGTCTCTGGGGCCAACGTCCTGACTTTC.

The chain employs TRBV27 and TRBJ2-7, with D maybe TRBD2 (5 bases). CDR1 MNHEY and CDR2 SMNVEV come from the germline V gene (reference sequence). The CDR3 is 13 amino acids. Trimming pared 8 bases from V and 2 bases from J, leaving 13 bases between. CDR3 sequence reads: CASRETLTYEQYF. The CDR3 DNA reads as TGTGCCAGCCGGGAAACACTAACCTACGAGCAGTACTTC.

The chain has TRBV19 and TRBJ1-1, with D unclear. V was trimmed by 1 base and J by 2 bases, leaving 8 bases between them. CDR1 is LNHDA, CDR2 SQIVND, per germline (reference sequence). The length of the CDR3 is 14 residues. In DNA, the CDR3 is TGTGCCAGTAGTATAGGGCGGGGAAACACTGAAGCTTTCTTT. It specifies CASSIGRGNTEAFF.

This clone has only one observation. The V gene is TRBV2, the J gene TRBJ2-5, with no clear D. CDR1 is SNHLY, CDR2 FYNNEI, per germline. The length of the CDR3 is 12 residues. The V end was cut by 3 bases, the J end by 2 bases, with 4 bases between. In DNA, the CDR3 is TGTGCCAGCAGTGACCAACAAGAGACCCAGTACTTC. This encodes CASSDQQETQYF. Full variable domain (missing parts from reference TRBV2 and TRBJ2-5): EPEVTQTPSHQVTQMGQEVILRCVPISNHLYFYWYRQILGQKVEFLVSFYNNEISEKSEIFDDQFSVERPDGSNFTLKIRSTKLEDSAMYFCASSDQQETQYFGPGTRLLVL.

J is TRBJ2-2 and V is TRBV27, with TRBD1 matching 7 bases. CDR3 length: 12 amino acids. CDR1 MNHEY and CDR2 SMNVEV come from the germline V gene (reference sequence). V was clipped by 8 bases and J by 6 bases; unmatched bases: 3. The CDR3 nucleotides read TGTGCCAGCTCAGGGGGTCCCGGGGAGCTGTTTTTT. Amino acids: CASSGGPGELFF.

This clone was detected once. This sequence joins TRBV7-9 and TRBJ1-4; D perhaps matches TRBD1 (6 bases). The CDR3 runs to 15 residues. Germline V CDR1 and CDR2: SEHNR, FQNEAQ (reference sequence). With 8 bases removed from V and 6 bases from J, the gap between germline ends came to 19 bases. This CDR3 reads CASGATGPRDEKLFF. CDR3 DNA sequence: TGTGCCAGCGGCGCAACAGGGCCCAGGGATGAAAAACTGTTTTTT.

The genes are TRBV6-5 and TRBJ2-1, with D perhaps given as TRBD1 or TRBD2 (5 bases each). In germline, CDR1 is MNHEY, CDR2 SVGAGI. The CDR3 consists of 13 residues. V shed 5 bases and J shed 7 bases, with 12 bases lying between them. The CDR3: CASSRGARNEQFF. As DNA, the CDR3 is TGTGCCAGCAGTCGAGGGGCCCGGAATGAGCAGTTCTTC.

The genes are TRBV9 and TRBJ2-5, with D perhaps assigned TRBD1 or TRBD2 (5 bases each). Germline CDR1 SGDLS, CDR2 YYNGEE. There are 15 residues in the CDR3. V gave up 4 bases and J gave up 3 bases, with 16 bases separating them. The CDR3 is CASSISGTAKETQYF. CDR3 nucleotide sequence: TGTGCCAGCAGCATATCCGGGACGGCCAAAGAGACCCAGTACTTC.

This chain uses TRBV10-2 with TRBJ2-7; no firm D call. V was trimmed by 4 bases and J by 0 bases, leaving 7 bases between them. The length of the CDR3 is 13 residues. CDR1 is WSHSY, CDR2 SAAADI, per germline. The CDR3 sequence: CASSALISYEQYF. The CDR3 coding sequence is TGCGCCAGCAGTGCTTTGATCTCCTACGAGCAGTACTTC.

J is TRBJ2-7 and V is TRBV7-9, with D unresolved. Germline loops: CDR1 SEHNR, CDR2 FQNEAQ (reference sequence). The CDR3 has 12 residues. The V end lost 1 base, the J end lost 2 bases, and 3 bases lay between the germline ends. This CDR3 reads CASSLVAYEQYF. The CDR3 DNA reads as TGTGCCAGCAGCTTAGTCGCCTACGAGCAGTACTTC.